The T cell receptor (beta chain) under discussion was sequenced for a study of cytomegalovirus exposure and HLA in healthy donors. General observations from the study: Cytomegalovirus association was listed for around 180 TCR beta chains. HLA-A and HLA-B allele assignments for most subjects were reportedly predicted accurately using TCR beta sequences. The number of N-insertions in an Asian-associated ancestry cluster was reportedly below the 666-donor mean in a later analysis.

A note on this clone: What it binds is unknown.

The study ran its PCR with 60 Vbeta and 13 Jbeta primers. The protocol was immunoSEQ multiplex PCR, while the TCRdb copy is restricted to in-frame clones and leaves out a portion. This sample has 70,000 to 100,000 clones, with about four fifths found just once. Trimming took off 3 bases at V and 0 bases at J, with 9 bases between the two ends. This CDR3 is built from 15 residues. Germline CDR1 SGDLS, CDR2 YYNGEE. V gene TRBV9 combines with J gene TRBJ1-4, with D uncertain. The sequenced sample was PBMCs. The sequence was obtained from a man between 45 and 60 years old in good health and CMV-seropositive. The CDR3 DNA sequence: TGTGCCAGCAGCGGACCGACATCAACTAATGAAAAACTGTTTTTT. Residues: CASSGPTSTNEKLFF.